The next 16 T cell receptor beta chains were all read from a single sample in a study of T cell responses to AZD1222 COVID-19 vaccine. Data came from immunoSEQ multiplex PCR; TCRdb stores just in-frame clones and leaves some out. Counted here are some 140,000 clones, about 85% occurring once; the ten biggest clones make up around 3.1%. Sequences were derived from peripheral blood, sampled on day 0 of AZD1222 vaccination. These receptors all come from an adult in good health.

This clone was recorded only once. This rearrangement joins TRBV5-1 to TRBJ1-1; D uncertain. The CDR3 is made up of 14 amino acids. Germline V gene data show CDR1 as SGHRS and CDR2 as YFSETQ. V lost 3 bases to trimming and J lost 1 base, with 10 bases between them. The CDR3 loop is CASSSSNRNTEAFF. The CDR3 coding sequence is TGCGCCAGCAGCTCCTCAAATCGGAACACTGAAGCTTTCTTT.

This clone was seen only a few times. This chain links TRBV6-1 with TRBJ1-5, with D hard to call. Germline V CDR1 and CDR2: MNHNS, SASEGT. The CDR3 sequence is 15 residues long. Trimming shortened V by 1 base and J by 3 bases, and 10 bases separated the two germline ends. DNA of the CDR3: TGTGCCAGCAGTGAAGGGGCCAATAACAATCAGCCCCAGCATTTT. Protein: CASSEGANNNQPQHF.

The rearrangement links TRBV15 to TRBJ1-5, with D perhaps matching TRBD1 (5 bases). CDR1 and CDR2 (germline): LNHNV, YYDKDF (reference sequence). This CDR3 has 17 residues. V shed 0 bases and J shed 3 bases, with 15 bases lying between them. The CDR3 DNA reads TGTGCCACCAGCAGAGAGAAGGGGCCCCCCCCCAATCAGCCCCAGCATTTT. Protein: CATSREKGPPPNQPQHF.

This chain's CDR3 is CASSLGQLYGYTF. In nucleotides, the CDR3 is TGTGCCAGCAGCTTGGGACAGCTCTATGGCTACACCTTC. The chain links TRBV7-2 to TRBJ1-2; 7 nucleotides match TRBD1. In germline, CDR1 is SGHTA, CDR2 FQGNSA. The CDR3 is 13 residues long. With V trimmed by 3 bases and J by 4 bases, 2 bases remained unmatched.

CDR3 sequence reads: CASSLVAGQNNQPQHF. CDR3 bases: TGTGCCAGCAGCTTAGTAGCGGGCCAGAACAATCAGCCCCAGCATTTT. The rearrangement links TRBV7-8 to TRBJ1-5; D is ambiguous. Trimming removed 1 base from V and 3 bases from J, with 13 bases in between. Germline V gene data show CDR1 as SGHVS and CDR2 as FQNEAQ. The CDR3 length is 16 residues. The variable domain in full, with the rest retrieved from reference TRBV7-8 and TRBJ1-5, is GAGVSQSPRYKVAKRGQDVALRCDPISGHVSLFWYQQALGQGPEFLTYFQNEAQLDKSGLPSDRFFAERPEGSVSTLKIQRTQQEDSAVYLCASSLVAGQNNQPQHFGDGTRLSIL.

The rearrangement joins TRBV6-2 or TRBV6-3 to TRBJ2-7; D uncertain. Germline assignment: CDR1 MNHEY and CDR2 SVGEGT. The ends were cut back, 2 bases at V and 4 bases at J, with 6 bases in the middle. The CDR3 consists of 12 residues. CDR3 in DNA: TGTGCCAGCAGTTACGACGGTTACGAGCAGTACTTC. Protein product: CASSYDGYEQYF.

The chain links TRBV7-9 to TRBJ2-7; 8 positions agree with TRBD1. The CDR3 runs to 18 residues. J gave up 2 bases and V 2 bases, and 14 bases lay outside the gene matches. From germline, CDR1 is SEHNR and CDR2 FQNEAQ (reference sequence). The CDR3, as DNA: TGTGCCAGCAGCTTACGACCTCGACAGGGGAAGGTCACCTACGAGCAGTACTTC. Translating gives CASSLRPRQGKVTYEQYF.

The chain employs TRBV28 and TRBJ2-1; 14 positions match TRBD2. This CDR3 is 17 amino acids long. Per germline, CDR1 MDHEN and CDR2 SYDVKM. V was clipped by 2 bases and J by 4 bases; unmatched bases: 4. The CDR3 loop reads CASSLPGLAGGYNEQFF. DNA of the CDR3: TGTGCCAGCAGTTTACCTGGACTAGCGGGGGGTTACAATGAGCAGTTCTTC.

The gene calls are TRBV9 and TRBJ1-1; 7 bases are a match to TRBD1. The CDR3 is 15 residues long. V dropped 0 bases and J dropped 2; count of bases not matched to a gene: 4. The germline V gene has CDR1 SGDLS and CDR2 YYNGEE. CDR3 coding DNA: TGTGCCAGCAGCGTAGTTAGACAGGGAAACACTGAAGCTTTCTTT. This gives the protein CASSVVRQGNTEAFF.

The CDR3 coding sequence is TGTGCCAGCAGTCGAAGGAGGGTTTCCTACAATGAGCAGTTCTTC. Amino acid sequence: CASSRRRVSYNEQFF. The V and J genes are TRBV2 and TRBJ2-1, with D possibly being TRBD2 (6 bases). The CDR3 contains 15 residues. Germline assignment: CDR1 SNHLY and CDR2 FYNNEI. Trimming removed 5 bases from V and 1 base from J, with 12 bases in between.

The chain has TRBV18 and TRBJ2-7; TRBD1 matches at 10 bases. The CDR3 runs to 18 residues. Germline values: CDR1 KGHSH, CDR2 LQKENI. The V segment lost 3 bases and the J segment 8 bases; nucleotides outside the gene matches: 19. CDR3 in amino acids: CASSPYSGTGEIPVQQYF. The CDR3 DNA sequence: TGTGCCAGCTCACCTTATTCCGGGACAGGGGAAATCCCGGTTCAGCAGTACTTC.

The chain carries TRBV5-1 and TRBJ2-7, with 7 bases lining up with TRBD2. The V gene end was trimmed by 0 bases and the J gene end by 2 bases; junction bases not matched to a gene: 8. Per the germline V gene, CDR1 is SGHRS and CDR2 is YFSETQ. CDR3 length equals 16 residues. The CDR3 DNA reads TGCGCCAGCAGCTTGGTGGGAGGGCCACACCCCTACGAGCAGTACTTC. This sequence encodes CASSLVGGPHPYEQYF. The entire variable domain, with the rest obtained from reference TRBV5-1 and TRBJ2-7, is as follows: KAGVTQTPRYLIKTRGQQVTLSCSPISGHRSVSWYQQTPGQGLQFLFEYFSETQRNKGNFPGRFSGRQFSNSRSEMNVSTLELGDSALYLCASSLVGGPHPYEQYFGPGTRLTVT.

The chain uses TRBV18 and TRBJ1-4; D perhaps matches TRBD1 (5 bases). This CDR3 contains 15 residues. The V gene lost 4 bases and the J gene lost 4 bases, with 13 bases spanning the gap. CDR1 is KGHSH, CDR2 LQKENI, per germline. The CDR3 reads CASSLGTAGNEKLFF. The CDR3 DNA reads TGTGCCAGCTCACTGGGGACGGCCGGTAATGAAAAACTGTTTTTT.

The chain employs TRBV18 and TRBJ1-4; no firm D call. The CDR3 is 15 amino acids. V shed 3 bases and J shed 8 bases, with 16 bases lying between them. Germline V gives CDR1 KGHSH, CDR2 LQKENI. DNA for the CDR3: TGTGCCAGCTCACCTGTTCCGGAATTCCGAGAAAAACTGTTTTTT. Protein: CASSPVPEFREKLFF.

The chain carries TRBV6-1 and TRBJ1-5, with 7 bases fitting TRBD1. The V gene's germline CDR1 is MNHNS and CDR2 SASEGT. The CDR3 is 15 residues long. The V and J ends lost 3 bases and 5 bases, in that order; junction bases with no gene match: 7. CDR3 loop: CASSEIGTVYQPQHF. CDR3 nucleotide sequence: TGTGCCAGCAGTGAGATCGGGACAGTTTATCAGCCCCAGCATTTT.

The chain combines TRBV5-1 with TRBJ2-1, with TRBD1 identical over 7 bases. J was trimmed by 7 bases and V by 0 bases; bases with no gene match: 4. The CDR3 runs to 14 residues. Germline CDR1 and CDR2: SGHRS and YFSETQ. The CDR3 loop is CASSLEQGPNEQFF. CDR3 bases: TGCGCCAGCAGCTTGGAACAGGGGCCAAATGAGCAGTTCTTC. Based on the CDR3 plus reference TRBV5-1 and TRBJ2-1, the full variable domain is KAGVTQTPRYLIKTRGQQVTLSCSPISGHRSVSWYQQTPGQGLQFLFEYFSETQRNKGNFPGRFSGRQFSNSRSEMNVSTLELGDSALYLCASSLEQGPNEQFFGPGTRLTVL.